This T cell receptor beta chain was observed in a study of blood T cells in healthy people across ages. General observations from the study: In older individuals, TCR beta diversity per million T cells was lower, falling roughly linearly with age.

For the second PCR, which ran for roughly 7 to 11 cycles, a sample-barcoded 5' primer and a J-beta primer mix were used. Tagging of each cDNA molecule was performed by a template-switch adaptor with 12 random nucleotides. A single record per CDR3 protein comes from TCRdb applying MiXCR to the 5' RACE reads. The repertoire holds about 970,000 distinct CDR3 sequences, with roughly 51% as singletons. Germline CDR1 is SQVTM and CDR2 is ANQGSEA. The CDR3 runs to 14 residues. Details on this clonotype: Its antigen is still unknown.

The chain joins TRBV29-1 to TRBJ2-1; D is perhaps TRBD1 (6 bases). The J call may be incorrect, as the DNA end agrees better with TRBJ2-7. The receptor's source is a woman aged 55-69 years in good health. The specimen was blood. CDR3 sequence: CSVLDRRYYNEQYF. The CDR3 region has the DNA TGCAGCGTTCTGGACAGAAGGTACTACAATGAGCAGTACTTC.